The source of this T cell receptor (beta chain) is a study of blood T cell repertoires in COVID-19. The wider study: Acute-phase and convalescent COVID-19 samples originated in the United States, Italy and Spain. T cells, B-cell-depleted T cells, or PBMCs supplied cDNA or gDNA.

Methods used by the authors: How many nucleated cells were present was estimated from reference gene primer amplification. Sequenced by immunoSEQ multiplex PCR; TCRdb stores in-frame clones only, minus some. The DNA was the basis for D and trimming; V, J and clone size are from that table. The sample has roughly 70,000 clones; approximately 90% are singletons. Germline lookup yields CDR1 LNHDA and CDR2 SQIVND (reference sequence). V gave up 3 bases and J gave up 6 bases; unmatched junction bases: 7. There are 14 residues in the CDR3. This clonotype was sampled from a man aged 65 to 85 with active COVID-19. The sample consisted of peripheral blood. The chain joins TRBV19 to TRBJ2-7, with 8 bases that match TRBD1. CDR3 sequence: CASSMQGARGEQYF. DNA for the CDR3: TGTGCCAGTAGTATGCAGGGGGCGCGGGGCGAGCAGTACTTC.